The clone carrying this T cell receptor beta chain has only a few counts. TCRdb used MiXCR to reprocess the 5' RACE reads, holding one entry per CDR3 protein. The sample shows approximately 440,000 distinct CDR3 sequences, 20% of them seen only once. The sample is drawn from a study of T-cell memory formation after mild COVID-19. The CDR3 consists of 14 residues. CDR1 and CDR2 (germline): SGHRS, YFSETQ. V lost 4 bases to trimming and J lost 6 bases; unmatched junction nucleotides: 6. Sequencing was carried out using PBMCs or a T cell subset sorted from them (not recorded which). The rearrangement uses TRBV5-1 and TRBJ2-7; 11 bases are a match to TRBD1. The TCR was taken from an adult woman who had mild COVID-19 (a few samples of this study predate the infection). Cell type and time point are not known. CDR3 DNA: TGCGCCAGCAGCCGGACAGGGGGCGGCGGCGAGCAGTACTTC. The encoded protein is CASSRTGGGGEQYF.